The 26 T cell receptor beta chains below come from one sample, sequenced in a study of vaccination and CD4 T cells after COVID-19. The Oncomine TCR Beta short-read assay was what sequenced the DNA obtained from cultured CD4+ T cells. TCRdb re-analysed the PCR reads in MiXCR, keeping a single row per CDR3 protein. Among some 11,000 distinct CDR3 sequences listed, 40% to 50% were seen once. No cognate antigen is known for these TCRs. The treatment is: approximately nine-day PBMC culture with coronavirus spike peptide pools or control peptides (ViraFEST assay). Input material: CD4+ T cells from blood, cultured in vitro. The receptors come from a human donor who had recovered from COVID-19.

J is TRBJ2-3 and V is TRBV20-1; D call uncertain. V gave up 0 bases and J gave up 2 bases, with 9 bases separating them. Germline values: CDR1 DFQATT, CDR2 SNEGSKA (reference sequence). The CDR3 consists of 14 residues. This chain's CDR3 is CSARDPGVTDTQYF. The CDR3 nucleotides read TGCAGTGCTAGAGATCCTGGCGTCACAGATACGCAGTATTTT.

The genes are TRBV5-4 and TRBJ2-7; D ambiguous. V was pared by 4 bases and J by 0 bases, with 8 bases between. Germline CDR1 SGHNT, CDR2 YYREEE (reference sequence). This CDR3 has 13 residues. CDR3 loop: CASSPGSSYEQYF. The CDR3 nucleotides are TGTGCCAGCAGCCCCGGGTCCTCCTACGAGCAGTACTTC.

This clonotype was seen a handful of times. The genes are TRBV20-1 and TRBJ2-7, with 9 bases that match TRBD2. The CDR3 spans 14 residues. Germline CDR1 reads DFQATT; CDR2 reads SNEGSKA (reference sequence). V lost 3 bases, J lost 6 bases, and 9 bases stayed unmatched. This CDR3 reads CSARSSGSGFEQYF. The CDR3 region has the DNA TGCAGTGCTAGGAGTAGCGGGAGTGGTTTCGAGCAGTACTTC.

The chain uses TRBV5-1 and TRBJ1-5, with D possibly matching TRBD1 (6 bases). The CDR3 loop spans 15 amino acids. CDR1 and CDR2 from the germline V gene are SGHRS and YFSETQ. V shed 1 base and J shed 0 bases, with 8 bases lying between them. CDR3: CASSLLGASNQPQHF. CDR3 in DNA: TGCGCCAGCAGCTTGTTGGGGGCTAGCAATCAGCCCCAGCATTTT.

This clonotype was picked up one time. CDR3 sequence: CASSLFVGEGNEQFF. The CDR3 nucleotides are TGTGCCAGCAGTTTATTCGTGGGAGAGGGCAATGAGCAGTTCTTC. The chain carries TRBV27 and TRBJ2-1; tentatively, D is TRBD2 (5 bases). Germline-derived CDR1 and CDR2 are MNHEY and SMNVEV (reference sequence). V was shortened by 1 base and J by 6 bases, with 13 bases between the two germline ends. The CDR3 is 15 amino acids.

This clonotype turned up a few times. CDR3 region: CASSLEAEYGYTF. The CDR3 DNA reads TGTGCCAGCAGCTTAGAGGCAGAGTATGGCTACACCTTC. The chain is built from TRBV7-9 and TRBJ1-2; D is unresolved. The CDR3 sequence is 13 residues long. The V and J ends lost 1 base and 5 bases respectively, with 8 bases between them. The germline gives CDR1 SEHNR, CDR2 FQNEAQ (reference sequence).

V and J are TRBV4-2 and TRBJ2-3, with 10 bases fitting TRBD2. The germline CDR1 and CDR2 sequences are LGHNA and YNFKEQ. The CDR3 loop spans 19 amino acids. Trimming at V came to 3 bases and at J to 2 bases, leaving 14 bases not matched to a gene. CDR3 DNA sequence: TGTGCCAGCAGCCATACGGGTTCGGGAGCGGGAGGGATCACAGATACGCAGTATTTT. Translated, it gives CASSHTGSGAGGITDTQYF.

The sample holds a few counts of this clonotype. The V and J genes are TRBV20-1 and TRBJ2-3; unclear D gene. CDR1 is DFQATT and CDR2 is SNEGSKA in the germline V gene (reference sequence). The CDR3 totals 13 residues. CDR3 sequence (DNA): TGCAGCGCCGACATTGGTAGCACAGATACGCAGTATTTT. Translation gives CSADIGSTDTQYF.

The genes are TRBV2 and TRBJ1-5; TRBD1 aligns across 8 bases. This CDR3 spans 15 amino acids. V shed 6 bases, J shed 0 bases, and the junction held 4 bases outside the gene matches. Germline V gives CDR1 SNHLY, CDR2 FYNNEI. CDR3 in DNA: TGTGCCAGCAGAATCACAGGGGGTAGCAATCAGCCCCAGCATTTT. The encoded protein is CASRITGGSNQPQHF.

CDR3 residues: CASRKTSGNYEQYF. In DNA form, the CDR3 reads TGTGCCAGCAGGAAGACTAGCGGAAACTACGAGCAGTACTTC. J is TRBJ2-7 and V is TRBV12-3 or TRBV12-4; 9 positions match TRBD2. The CDR3 length is 14 residues. With 6 bases clipped from V and 3 bases from J, the junction kept 6 bases outside the gene matches.

The J gene is TRBJ2-5, the V gene TRBV9, with no clear D. Trimming shortened V by 1 base and J by 5 bases, and 9 bases separated the two germline ends. Looked up from germline, CDR1 is SGDLS and CDR2 is YYNGEE. CDR3 size: 13 residues. CDR3 amino acids: CASSVSPQETQYF. In DNA form, the CDR3 reads TGTGCCAGCAGCGTATCTCCTCAGGAGACCCAGTACTTC.

The rearrangement links TRBV12-3 or TRBV12-4 to TRBJ2-5; D possibly corresponds to TRBD2 (5 bases). Trimming removed 7 bases from V and 5 bases from J, with 23 bases in between. The CDR3 is 16 residues long. CDR3 loop: CASTRGLTPERETQYF. CDR3 DNA sequence: TGTGCCAGCACACGTGGACTCACCCCCGAGAGGGAGACCCAGTACTTC.

This clonotype came up a few times. The V call is TRBV20-1, the J call TRBJ2-5; 12 positions match TRBD2. CDR3 length equals 17 residues. J lost 5 bases, V lost 2 bases, and 12 bases had no gene match. The germline CDR1 and CDR2 sequences are DFQATT and SNEGSKA (reference sequence). The CDR3 DNA is TGCAGTGCTAGAAGGCTAGCGGGAGGGATTAGCAGGGAGACCCAGTACTTC. It codes for CSARRLAGGISRETQYF.

The chain combines TRBV2 with TRBJ2-6; 8 bases fit TRBD1. V shed 7 bases, J shed 0 bases, and the junction held 8 bases outside the gene matches. The V gene's germline CDR1 is SNHLY and CDR2 FYNNEI. This CDR3 contains 17 residues. For the CDR3, the DNA is TGTGCCAGCACTCTGGACAGGGTGGGCTCTGGGGCCAACGTCCTGACTTTC. Protein: CASTLDRVGSGANVLTF. The complete variable domain, with remaining parts taken from reference TRBV2 and TRBJ2-6, reads EPEVTQTPSHQVTQMGQEVILRCVPISNHLYFYWYRQILGQKVEFLVSFYNNEISEKSEIFDDQFSVERPDGSNFTLKIRSTKLEDSAMYFCASTLDRVGSGANVLTFGAGSRLTVL.

This chain uses TRBV28 with TRBJ2-7; TRBD1 agrees at 7 bases. V was pared by 5 bases and J by 10 bases, with 17 bases of the junction left unmatched. The CDR3 runs to 15 residues. CDR1 is MDHEN and CDR2 is SYDVKM in the germline V gene. CDR3 protein: CASSPGAGGKLGQYF. The CDR3 nucleotides read TGTGCCAGCAGTCCCGGGGCAGGGGGAAAATTGGGACAGTACTTC.

The rearrangement links TRBV7-9 to TRBJ1-6; a weak D match, TRBD1 (5 bases). Deletions cut 5 bases from V and 3 bases from J, with 8 bases between. The CDR3 length is 14 residues. Germline V gene data show CDR1 as SEHNR and CDR2 as FQNEAQ (reference sequence). The DNA of the CDR3 is TGTGCCAGCAGCGGGGGGAACTATAATTCACCCCTCCACTTT. It codes for CASSGGNYNSPLHF.

This chain connects TRBV2 to TRBJ1-1; no clear D. Germline CDR1 reads SNHLY; CDR2 reads FYNNEI. The CDR3 contains 13 residues. Trimming pared 4 bases from V and 1 base from J, leaving 7 bases between. CDR3: CASSVARNTEAFF. CDR3 nucleotide sequence: TGTGCCAGCAGTGTAGCTCGGAACACTGAAGCTTTCTTT. Full variable domain (missing parts from reference TRBV2 and TRBJ1-1): EPEVTQTPSHQVTQMGQEVILRCVPISNHLYFYWYRQILGQKVEFLVSFYNNEISEKSEIFDDQFSVERPDGSNFTLKIRSTKLEDSAMYFCASSVARNTEAFFGQGTRLTVV.

This rearrangement joins TRBV28 to TRBJ1-2; D remains unclear. Trimming stripped 3 bases from V and 8 bases from J, with 13 bases between. CDR3 length equals 13 residues. Germline lookup yields CDR1 MDHEN and CDR2 SYDVKM. CDR3 nucleotides: TGTGCCAGCAGTTTGGACGGGCTTAAGGGCTACACCTTC. Translating gives CASSLDGLKGYTF.

This chain joins TRBV20-1 and TRBJ2-5, with 16 bases matching TRBD2. The V and J ends lost 3 bases and 5 bases, in that order; junction bases with no gene match: 6. Germline V lookup: CDR1 DFQATT, CDR2 SNEGSKA (reference sequence). The CDR3 is 16 residues long. The CDR3 reads CSARGGLAGGGETQYF. CDR3 DNA: TGCAGTGCTAGGGGGGGACTAGCGGGAGGGGGGGAGACCCAGTACTTC.

J is TRBJ2-2 and V is TRBV21-1; the listed D gene, TRBD1, was not tested against the DNA. TRBV21-1 is labeled a pseudogene. This CDR3 spans 19 amino acids. DNA for the CDR3: TGTGCCAGCAGCAAAGGAGGGGGCTCTGGACAGGGGAACACCGGGGAGCTGTTTTTT. It codes for CASSKGGGSGQGNTGELFF.

This clonotype was detected once. The V gene is TRBV11-3, the J gene TRBJ1-4; the match to TRBD1 covers 8 bases. The CDR3 is 16 amino acids. From germline, CDR1 is SGHNT and CDR2 YENEEA. Losses at the gene ends were 2 bases for V and 4 bases for J; bases not matched to a gene: 6. The CDR3 bases are TGTGCCAGCAGCTTAACTGCCGGACAGGGTAATGAAAAACTGTTTTTT. This translates into CASSLTAGQGNEKLFF.

The chain links TRBV20-1 to TRBJ2-3; 15 bases align to TRBD2. The germline V gene encodes CDR1 DFQATT and CDR2 SNEGSKA (reference sequence). V lost 1 base to trimming and J lost 7 bases; unmatched junction nucleotides: 3. The CDR3 is 15 residues long. This CDR3 is CSARGTSGRVNTQYF. As DNA, the CDR3 is TGCAGTGCTAGAGGGACTAGCGGGAGGGTGAATACGCAGTATTTT.

V and J are TRBV20-1 and TRBJ2-7, with D unresolved. CDR1 is DFQATT, CDR2 SNEGSKA, per germline (reference sequence). This CDR3 has 14 residues. V was shortened by 3 bases and J by 0 bases, with 12 bases between the two germline ends. CDR3 sequence (DNA): TGCAGTGCTAGTAGGCAGGCATTCTCCTACGAGCAGTACTTC. Translated, it gives CSASRQAFSYEQYF.

The gene calls are TRBV7-6 and TRBJ2-7; D unresolved. V was shortened by 3 bases and J by 3 bases, with 6 bases between the two germline ends. The CDR3 is 12 residues long. Germline CDR1 reads SGHVS; CDR2 reads FNYEAQ. CDR3 in DNA: TGTGCCAGCAGCTTGGGTAGCTACGAGCAGTACTTC. Its protein product is CASSLGSYEQYF. Full variable domain (rest looked up from reference TRBV7-6 and TRBJ2-7): GAGVSQSPRYKVTKRGQDVALRCDPISGHVSLYWYRQALGQGPEFLTYFNYEAQQDKSGLPNDRFSAERPEGSISTLTIQRTEQRDSAMYRCASSLGSYEQYFGPGTRLTVT.

This chain uses TRBV7-3 with TRBJ2-5; no clear D gene. Trimming pared 5 bases from V and 1 base from J, leaving 11 bases between. The CDR3 consists of 14 residues. CDR1 and CDR2 from the germline V gene are SGHTA and FQGTGA. Written as DNA, the CDR3 is TGTGCCAGCAGCCAACTTGGAGTCCAAGAGACCCAGTACTTC. It translates to CASSQLGVQETQYF.

This chain uses TRBV24-1 with TRBJ2-1; no firm D call. Germline V gene data show CDR1 as KGHDR and CDR2 as SFDVKD. CDR3 size: 13 residues. Trimming pared 10 bases from V and 2 bases from J, leaving 11 bases between. The CDR3 DNA reads as TGTGCCACGTCCCCCAGAGCCTACAATGAGCAGTTCTTC. It is translated as CATSPRAYNEQFF.